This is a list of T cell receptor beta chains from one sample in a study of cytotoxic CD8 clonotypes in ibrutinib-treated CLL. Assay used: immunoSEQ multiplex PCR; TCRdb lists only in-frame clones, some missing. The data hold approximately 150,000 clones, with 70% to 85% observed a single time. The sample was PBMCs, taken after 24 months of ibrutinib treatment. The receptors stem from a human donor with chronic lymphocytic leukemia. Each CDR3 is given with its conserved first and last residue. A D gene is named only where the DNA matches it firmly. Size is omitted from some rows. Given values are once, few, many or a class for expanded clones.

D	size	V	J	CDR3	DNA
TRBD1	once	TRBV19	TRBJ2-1	CASSRPGQGYNEQFF	TGTGCCAGTAGTCGTCCGGGACAGGGCTACAATGAGCAGTTCTTC
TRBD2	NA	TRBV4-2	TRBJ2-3	CASSQGRRGGADTQYF	TGTGCCAGCAGCCAAGGAAGGCGGGGGGGCGCAGATACGCAGTATTTT
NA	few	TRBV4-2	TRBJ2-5	CASSQDRRGARGQETQYF	TGTGCCAGCAGCCAAGATCGTCGGGGGGCGCGGGGACAAGAGACCCAGTACTTC
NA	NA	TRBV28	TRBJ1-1	CASSLVFGGGNTEAFF	TGTGCCAGCAGTTTAGTTTTCGGGGGCGGGAACACTGAAGCTTTCTTT
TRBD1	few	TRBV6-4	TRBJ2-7	CASTSPGQGAPYEQYF	TGTGCCAGCACGTCCCCGGGACAGGGGGCCCCCTACGAGCAGTACTTC
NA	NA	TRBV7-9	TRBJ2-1	CASSPRALGVDEQFF	TGTGCCAGCAGCCCCAGGGCCCTGGGGGTGGATGAGCAGTTCTTC
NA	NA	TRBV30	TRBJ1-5	CAWSKGREGQPQHF	TGTGCCTGGAGTAAGGGTAGGGAAGGACAGCCCCAGCATTTT
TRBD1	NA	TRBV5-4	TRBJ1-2	CASSLAGTGELYGYTF	TGTGCCAGCAGCTTGGCCGGGACAGGGGAGCTCTATGGCTACACCTTC
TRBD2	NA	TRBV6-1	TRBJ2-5	CASSEGGTGGPRETQYF	TGTGCCAGCAGTGAAGGCGGGACGGGAGGGCCGAGGGAGACCCAGTACTTC
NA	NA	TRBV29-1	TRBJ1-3	CSVVDRSSGNTIYF	TGCAGCGTTGTTGACAGGAGCTCTGGAAACACCATATATTTT
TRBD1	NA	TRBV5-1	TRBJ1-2	CASSHTGGKGYGYTF	TGCGCCAGCAGCCATACAGGGGGAAAGGGCTATGGCTACACCTTC
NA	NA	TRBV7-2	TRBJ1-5	CASSLVTYNQPQHF	TGTGCCAGCAGCTTAGTAACATACAATCAGCCCCAGCATTTT
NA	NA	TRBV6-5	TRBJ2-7	CASRRQWGEQYF	TGTGCCAGCAGACGACAGTGGGGCGAGCAGTACTTC
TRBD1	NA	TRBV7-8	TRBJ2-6	CASSLQGATPGANVLTF	TGTGCCAGCAGCTTACAGGGGGCCACACCTGGGGCCAACGTCCTGACTTTC
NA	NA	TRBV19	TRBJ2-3	CASSIIRGGRRDTQYF	TGTGCCAGTAGTATTATACGCGGGGGCCGGAGAGATACGCAGTATTTT
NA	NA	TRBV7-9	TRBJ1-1	CASSLLSSDTEAFF	TGTGCCAGCAGCTTATTGTCGTCAGACACTGAAGCTTTCTTT
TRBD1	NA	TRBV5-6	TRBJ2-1	CASSYGTGIPNLDEQFF	TGTGCCAGCAGCTACGGGACAGGGATCCCGAATTTGGATGAGCAGTTCTTC
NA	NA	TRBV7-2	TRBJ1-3	CASSQRGGGGNTIYF	TGTGCCAGCAGCCAAAGGGGGGGTGGAGGAAACACCATATATTTT
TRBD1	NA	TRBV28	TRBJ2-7	CASSAPGQGIDEQYF	TGTGCCAGCAGCGCACCGGGACAGGGGATTGACGAGCAGTACTTC
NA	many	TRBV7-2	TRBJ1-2	CASSRDRNYGYTF	TGTGCCAGCAGCCGAGACAGAAACTATGGCTACACCTTC
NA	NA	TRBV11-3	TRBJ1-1	CASSLGPGKRAFF	TGTGCCAGCAGCTTAGGTCCGGGGAAAAGAGCTTTCTTT
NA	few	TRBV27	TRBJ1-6	CASSERGVHSPLHF	TGTGCCAGCAGTGAAAGGGGTGTACATTCACCCCTCCACTTT
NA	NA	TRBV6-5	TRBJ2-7	CASSYIVSTVMEQYF	TGTGCCAGCAGTTATATAGTCAGCACAGTCATGGAACAGTACTTC
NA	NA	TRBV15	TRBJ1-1	CATSRYTGAFF	TGTGCCACCAGCAGGTACACCGGGGCTTTCTTT
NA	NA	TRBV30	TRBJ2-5	CAWSVRGIGKGTQYF	TGTGCCTGGAGTGTACGGGGAATAGGCAAGGGGACCCAGTACTTC
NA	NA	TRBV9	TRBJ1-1	CASSGGGSNTEAFF	TGTGCCAGCAGCGGGGGAGGCTCGAACACTGAAGCTTTCTTT
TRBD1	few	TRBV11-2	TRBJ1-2	CASSQGGGGNGYTF	TGTGCCAGCAGCCAGGGGGGAGGGGGCAATGGCTACACCTTC
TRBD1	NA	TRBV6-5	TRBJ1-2	CASSLGQGDYGYTF	TGTGCCAGCAGCCTTGGACAGGGGGACTATGGCTACACCTTC
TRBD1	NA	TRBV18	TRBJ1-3	CASSTGQGVYGNTIYF	TGTGCCAGCTCAACCGGACAGGGGGTATACGGAAACACCATATATTTT
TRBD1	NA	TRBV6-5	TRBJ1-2	CASSRGGGGYTF	TGTGCCAGCAGTCGAGGGGGCGGGGGCTACACCTTC
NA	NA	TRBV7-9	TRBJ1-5	CASSPNSNQPQHF	TGTGCCAGCAGCCCCAATAGCAATCAGCCCCAGCATTTT
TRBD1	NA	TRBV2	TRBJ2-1	CASNYRGSNEQFF	TGTGCCAGCAATTACAGGGGAAGCAATGAGCAGTTCTTC
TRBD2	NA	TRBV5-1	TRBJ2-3	CASSLQGLAVGTDTQYF	TGCGCCAGCAGCTTGCAGGGACTAGCGGTGGGCACAGATACGCAGTATTTT
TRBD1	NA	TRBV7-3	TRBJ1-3	CASSPRDRSVGNTIYF	TGTGCCAGCAGCCCCCGGGACAGATCGGTTGGAAACACCATATATTTT
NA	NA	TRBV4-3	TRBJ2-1	CASSQSAQGAGEQFF	TGCGCCAGCAGCCAATCGGCCCAGGGAGCGGGTGAGCAGTTCTTC
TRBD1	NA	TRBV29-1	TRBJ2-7	CSTGQGSSEQYF	TGCAGCACCGGACAGGGTTCCAGCGAGCAGTACTTC